This T cell receptor beta chain was recorded in a study of control samples from healthy donors and cancer patients. This clone was seen just once. This CDR3 has 11 residues. Trimming left V 6 bases short and J 4 bases short, with 9 bases between. Germline CDR1 SQVTM, CDR2 ANQGSEA. Clones were read by immunoSEQ multiplex PCR, and TCRdb kept only the in-frame ones, dropping some. Of about 160,000 clones listed, 80% to 95% are singletons. The chain is built from TRBV29-1 and TRBJ1-1, with a weak D call TRBD1 (6 bases). The sequenced material came from blood. This clonotype was obtained from a woman in her 30s in good health. Here the CDR3 DNA reads TGCAGCGTCACACAGGGCACTGAAGCTTTCTTT. Translated, it gives CSVTQGTEAFF.